These 32 T cell receptor beta chains share one sample of origin, sequenced in a study of cytomegalovirus exposure and HLA in healthy donors. The study ran its PCR with 60 Vbeta and 13 Jbeta primers. Generated by immunoSEQ multiplex PCR, the TCRdb table keeps only in-frame clones and is missing some. Its table records around 210,000 clones. Sequencing input: PBMCs. The receptors originated from a woman in her twenties or thirties in good health and CMV-seropositive.

The chain employs TRBV30 and TRBJ1-3; D remains ambiguous. Germline V gene lookup returns CDR1 GTSNPN and CDR2 SVGIG (reference sequence). The CDR3 contains 11 residues. V dropped 4 bases and J dropped 4 bases, with 5 bases sitting between them. CDR3 DNA sequence: TGTGCCTGGACCCGGGGAAACACCATATATTTT. Its translation: CAWTRGNTIYF.

V usage is TRBV7-6 and J usage is TRBJ1-5; the D gene is possibly TRBD1 (5 bases). Trimming pared 0 bases from V and 3 bases from J, leaving 9 bases between. Germline V CDR1 and CDR2: SGHVS, FNYEAQ. This CDR3 spans 15 amino acids. CDR3 DNA: TGTGCCAGCAGCTTAGCCCCACAGGTCAATCAGCCCCAGCATTTT. This codes for CASSLAPQVNQPQHF. Full variable domain (rest looked up from reference TRBV7-6 and TRBJ1-5): GAGVSQSPRYKVTKRGQDVALRCDPISGHVSLYWYRQALGQGPEFLTYFNYEAQQDKSGLPNDRFSAERPEGSISTLTIQRTEQRDSAMYRCASSLAPQVNQPQHFGDGTRLSIL.

V usage is TRBV7-2 and J usage is TRBJ2-7, with TRBD2 identical over 11 bases. CDR1 and CDR2 (germline): SGHTA, FQGNSA. CDR3 size: 16 residues. With V trimmed by 1 base and J by 3 bases, 5 bases remained unmatched. The CDR3 protein is CASSLVAGGLGYEQYF. CDR3 DNA sequence: TGTGCCAGCAGCTTAGTAGCGGGAGGGTTAGGCTACGAGCAGTACTTC.

The DNA of the CDR3 is TGTGCCAGCAGCTTAGACAAAGCGAGGACAGCGAGATTCAATCAGCCCCAGCATTTT. It encodes CASSLDKARTARFNQPQHF. The V gene is TRBV7-2, the J gene TRBJ1-5, with a weak D call TRBD1 (6 bases). Trimming took off 1 base at V and 3 bases at J, with 22 bases between the two ends. This CDR3 region has 19 residues. CDR1 and CDR2 from the germline V gene are SGHTA and FQGNSA.

The chain employs TRBV9 and TRBJ1-1, with no clear D. The germline V and J ends were trimmed by 2 bases and 0 bases, with 8 bases remaining between them. This CDR3 is 14 amino acids long. Germline V gene data show CDR1 as SGDLS and CDR2 as YYNGEE. Written as DNA, the CDR3 is TGTGCCAGCAGCGTTACGCACATGAACACTGAAGCTTTCTTT. Translation: CASSVTHMNTEAFF.

This sequence joins TRBV18 and TRBJ1-4, with TRBD1 identical over 9 bases. This CDR3 has 18 residues. Trimming at V came to 2 bases and at J to 0 bases, leaving 7 bases not matched to a gene. The germline gives CDR1 KGHSH, CDR2 LQKENI. The CDR3 bases are TGTGCCAGCTCACCAGGACAGGGGATCCCTGCAACTAATGAAAAACTGTTTTTT. It yields the protein CASSPGQGIPATNEKLFF.

V is TRBV14 and J is TRBJ1-2, with 8 nucleotides matching TRBD1. Per germline, CDR1 SGHDN and CDR2 FVKESK. This CDR3 is built from 19 residues. V shed 4 bases, J shed 2 bases, and the junction held 18 bases outside the gene matches. CDR3 DNA: TGTGCCAGCAGCCCACAGATTCAGAGTTGGGACAGGCGGAACTATGGCTACACCTTC. This codes for CASSPQIQSWDRRNYGYTF.

The V gene is TRBV19, the J gene TRBJ2-1; 10 bases agree with TRBD2. The germline V gene encodes CDR1 LNHDA and CDR2 SQIVND (reference sequence). J gave up 3 bases and V 4 bases, and 3 bases lay outside the gene matches. The CDR3 is made up of 15 amino acids. The CDR3 is CASSRAGGGYNEQFF. DNA of the CDR3: TGTGCCAGTAGTAGAGCGGGAGGGGGCTACAATGAGCAGTTCTTC.

This chain uses TRBV5-4 with TRBJ2-2; 8 bases are a match to TRBD1. CDR1 and CDR2 from the germline V gene are SGHNT and YYREEE (reference sequence). The V and J ends lost 6 bases and 4 bases, in that order; junction bases with no gene match: 8. The CDR3 is made up of 15 amino acids. The CDR3 DNA is TGTGCCAGCACTTTTGACAGGGGCCCCACCGGGGAGCTGTTTTTT. It translates to CASTFDRGPTGELFF. The complete variable domain, with remaining parts taken from reference TRBV5-4 and TRBJ2-2, reads ETGVTQSPTHLIKTRGQQVTLRCSSQSGHNTVSWYQQALGQGPQFIFQYYREEENGRGNFPPRFSGLQFPNYSSELNVNALELDDSALYLCASTFDRGPTGELFFGEGSRLTVL.

The chain couples TRBV27 to TRBJ2-3; D gene unclear. The CDR3 loop spans 11 amino acids. The V gene lost 3 bases and the J gene lost 4 bases, with 2 bases spanning the gap. Germline V gene sequence: CDR1 MNHEY, CDR2 SMNVEV (reference sequence). For the CDR3, the DNA is TGTGCCAGCAGTTTCTCAGATACGCAGTATTTT. This gives the protein CASSFSDTQYF.

The rearrangement uses TRBV28 and TRBJ2-1, with TRBD2 identical over 8 bases. This CDR3 comprises 16 residues. Trimming cost V 2 bases and J 0 bases; bases outside gene matches: 3. Germline loops: CDR1 MDHEN, CDR2 SYDVKM. CDR3 DNA: TGTGCCAGCAGTTTAATAACTAGCGGCTCCTACAATGAGCAGTTCTTC. It specifies CASSLITSGSYNEQFF.

The chain uses TRBV28 and TRBJ1-2; maybe TRBD1 (6 bases). CDR3 length: 12 amino acids. Germline values: CDR1 MDHEN, CDR2 SYDVKM. V lost 4 bases to trimming and J lost 13 bases, with 16 bases between them. DNA of the CDR3: TGTGCCAGCAGTTCGCAGGGGAAGGGCCCCACCTTC. Protein sequence: CASSSQGKGPTF.

The CDR3 is CASSLLGGGGVSSYNEQFF. Written as DNA, the CDR3 is TGTGCCAGCAGTCTCCTAGGGGGCGGCGGAGTAAGCTCCTACAATGAGCAGTTCTTC. The chain carries TRBV27 and TRBJ2-1; 7 bases align to TRBD1. This CDR3 contains 19 residues. Per the germline V gene, CDR1 is MNHEY and CDR2 is SMNVEV (reference sequence). The junction had 16 bases not matched to a gene; V was cut back by 5 bases and J by 0 bases.

The rearrangement uses TRBV27 and TRBJ2-4; perhaps TRBD2 as D (6 bases). Germline-derived CDR1 and CDR2 are MNHEY and SMNVEV (reference sequence). The CDR3 is 16 amino acids. V was shortened by 2 bases and J by 0 bases, with 11 bases between the two germline ends. This chain's CDR3 is CASSLLGTSAKNIQYF. The CDR3 nucleotides read TGTGCCAGCAGTTTACTAGGGACTTCAGCCAAAAACATTCAGTACTTC.

The chain uses TRBV25-1 and TRBJ2-5; D is unclear. With the DNA end fitting TRBJ2-7 better, the J assignment may be wrong. Germline V CDR1 and CDR2: MGHDK, SYGVNS. This CDR3 is 14 amino acids long. DNA of the CDR3: TGTGCCAGCAGTGCGACGGGTAGCTATTACGAGCAGTACTTC. Encoded protein: CASSATGSYYEQYF.

The V and J genes are TRBV6-5 and TRBJ2-3; D is uncertain. Trimming cost V 6 bases and J 4 bases, with 14 bases left between them. CDR1 is MNHEY, CDR2 SVGAGI, per germline. CDR3 length: 14 residues. The CDR3 DNA follows: TGTGCCAGCAGCGCACCAGGCCGAGCAGATACGCAGTATTTT. It is translated as CASSAPGRADTQYF.

The chain uses TRBV4-1 and TRBJ1-1; tentatively, D is TRBD1 (5 bases). V was clipped by 1 base and J by 3 bases, with 15 bases between them. CDR3 length: 16 amino acids. CDR1 and CDR2 from the germline V gene are MGHRA and YSYEKL. This CDR3 reads CASSQGDSHPDTEAFF. Here the CDR3 DNA reads TGCGCCAGCAGCCAAGGGGACTCCCACCCCGACACTGAAGCTTTCTTT.

The chain carries TRBV7-8 and TRBJ2-7; TRBD2 might be the D (5 bases). Trimming took off 2 bases at V and 4 bases at J, with 15 bases between the two ends. Germline CDR1 reads SGHVS; CDR2 reads FQNEAQ. This CDR3 contains 15 residues. This chain's CDR3 is CASSLLSSGWYEQYF. The CDR3 bases are TGTGCCAGCAGCTTACTAAGTTCGGGATGGTACGAGCAGTACTTC.

The chain combines TRBV7-2 with TRBJ1-2; 7 nucleotides agree with TRBD1. V was pared by 1 base and J by 5 bases, with 4 bases of the junction left unmatched. This CDR3 region has 14 residues. Germline CDR1 and CDR2: SGHTA and FQGNSA. The CDR3 DNA sequence: TGTGCCAGCAGCTTAGGCCGACAGGGATATGGCTACACCTTC. This codes for CASSLGRQGYGYTF.

V usage is TRBV7-2 and J usage is TRBJ2-7, with D possibly TRBD2 on 5 matching bases. CDR3 length: 12 amino acids. Germline CDR1 SGHTA, CDR2 FQGNSA. Trimming stripped 5 bases from V and 6 bases from J, with 11 bases between. The CDR3 loop is CASSRYSGEQYF. The CDR3 DNA is TGTGCCAGCAGCCGATACAGCGGCGAGCAGTACTTC.

The chain couples TRBV10-1 to TRBJ1-4, with 11 positions matching TRBD1. This CDR3 contains 16 residues. CDR1 and CDR2 (germline): WNHNN, SYGVQD (reference sequence). Trimming cost V 3 bases and J 7 bases; bases outside gene matches: 7. CDR3 in DNA: TGCGCCAGCAGTGACGGGACAGGGGGAAGAGGTGAAAAACTGTTTTTT. The encoded protein is CASSDGTGGRGEKLFF.

The V gene is TRBV2, the J gene TRBJ2-3; perhaps TRBD2 as D (5 bases). Per the germline V gene, CDR1 is SNHLY and CDR2 is FYNNEI. The CDR3 sequence is 13 residues long. The V end was cut by 5 bases, the J end by 14 bases, with 20 bases between. The CDR3 DNA reads TGTGCCAGCAGTCCTCTTACACCCGGGGTACGGTATTTT. This gives the protein CASSPLTPGVRYF. Based on the CDR3 plus reference TRBV2 and TRBJ2-3, the full variable domain is EPEVTQTPSHQVTQMGQEVILRCVPISNHLYFYWYRQILGQKVEFLVSFYNNEISEKSEIFDDQFSVERPDGSNFTLKIRSTKLEDSAMYFCASSPLTPGVRYFGPGTRLTVL.

The CDR3 region has the DNA TGTGCCAGCAGGCGGAACAGACAGGGTTGGGAAAAACTGTTTTTT. Translated, it gives CASRRNRQGWEKLFF. The chain combines TRBV28 with TRBJ1-4; 7 bases agree with TRBD1. The CDR3 is 15 residues long. Germline lookup yields CDR1 MDHEN and CDR2 SYDVKM. V was pared by 6 bases and J by 8 bases, with 12 bases of the junction left unmatched. The entire variable domain, with the rest obtained from reference TRBV28 and TRBJ1-4, is as follows: DVKVTQSSRYLVKRTGEKVFLECVQDMDHENMFWYRQDPGLGLRLIYFSYDVKMKEKGDIPEGYSVSREKKERFSLILESASTNQTSMYLCASRRNRQGWEKLFFGSGTQLSVL.

This sequence joins TRBV5-6 and TRBJ2-7; TRBD2 matches at 10 bases. The V gene end was trimmed by 5 bases and the J gene end by 3 bases; junction bases not matched to a gene: 8. The CDR3 is 15 residues long. Germline V CDR1 and CDR2: SGHDT, YYEEEE. As DNA, the CDR3 is TGTGCCAGCAGTACAGGACTAGCGGAGAACTACGAGCAGTACTTC. Its protein product is CASSTGLAENYEQYF.

J is TRBJ1-5 and V is TRBV6-4, with D tentatively TRBD1 (6 bases). CDR1 is MRHNA, CDR2 SNTAGT, per germline. This CDR3 is built from 15 residues. Trimming left V 3 bases short and J 4 bases short, with 13 bases between. The CDR3 loop reads CASSEYRERNQPQHF. Here the CDR3 DNA reads TGTGCCAGCAGTGAATACAGGGAGAGGAATCAGCCCCAGCATTTT.

The chain links TRBV5-1 to TRBJ1-6; D call uncertain. CDR1 SGHRS and CDR2 YFSETQ come from the germline V gene. The CDR3 totals 15 residues. V was trimmed by 2 bases and J by 6 bases, leaving 12 bases between them. CDR3 coding DNA: TGCGCCAGCAGCTTTGATGAGGCCTTTAATTCACCCCTCCACTTT. It translates to CASSFDEAFNSPLHF.

The rearrangement uses TRBV4-3 and TRBJ2-7, with a weak D call TRBD1 (6 bases). CDR1 is LGHNA, CDR2 YSLEER, per germline. The V end was cut by 0 bases, the J end by 0 bases, with 12 bases between. CDR3 length: 16 residues. The CDR3 DNA is TGCGCCAGCAGCCAAGACCCCCGGGACAACTCCTACGAGCAGTACTTC. It specifies CASSQDPRDNSYEQYF.

As concerns this clone: At one end, the junction sequence differs from germline, possibly due to a read error. The chain joins TRBV5-8 to TRBJ2-5, with 10 bases lining up with TRBD1. The end of the DNA is better explained by TRBJ2-7, so the J call may be wrong. The V gene's germline CDR1 is SGHTS and CDR2 YDEGEE. This CDR3 spans 16 amino acids. CDR3 DNA: TGTGTCAGCAGCCCTAAGGGGACAGGGGATACCTACGAGCAGTACTTC. Amino acid sequence: CVSSPKGTGDTYEQYF.

V usage is TRBV6-5 and J usage is TRBJ2-7; D gene ambiguous. CDR3 size: 14 residues. V was clipped by 5 bases and J by 1 base, with 12 bases between them. CDR1 MNHEY and CDR2 SVGAGI come from the germline V gene. In DNA, the CDR3 is TGTGCCAGCAGTCCCAGATTTACGTCCTACGAGCAGTACTTC. The encoded protein is CASSPRFTSYEQYF.

This chain uses TRBV5-1 with TRBJ1-1; the D is unclear. This CDR3 has 11 amino acids. CDR1 and CDR2 (germline): SGHRS, YFSETQ. Deletions cut 7 bases from V and 0 bases from J, with 4 bases between. For the CDR3, the DNA is TGCGCCAGCTCCATGAACACTGAAGCTTTCTTT. Translated: CASSMNTEAFF.

The chain joins TRBV11-2 to TRBJ1-4; 12 bases align to TRBD1. The germline V gene encodes CDR1 SGHAT and CDR2 FQNNGV. CDR3 length equals 16 residues. The trim removed 3 bases at V and 7 bases at J, leaving 6 bases unmatched. The CDR3 here is CASSLGQGAWSEKLFF. DNA of the CDR3: TGTGCCAGCAGCTTGGGACAGGGGGCTTGGAGTGAAAAACTGTTTTTT.

J is TRBJ1-1 and V is TRBV21-1; the table names TRBD1, a call not compared with the DNA. TRBV21-1 constitutes a pseudogene. This CDR3 region has 12 residues. This chain's CDR3 is CASGANRDEAFF. CDR3 sequence (DNA): TGTGCCAGCGGGGCCAACAGGGATGAAGCTTTCTTT.